This entry is about one TCR beta chain. Without the conserved terminal phenylalanine or tryptophan, this CDR3 likely stems from a read error. It is unclear where the CDR3 begins or ends on the DNA, so no DNA is shown, and the CDR3 is as TCRdb lists it. This entry is derived from a study of Graves' ophthalmopathy and Graves' hyperthyroidism. Amplified material comprised TCR beta CDR3 regions derived from RNA transcripts. An opening RT-PCR round employed HTBI primers and preceded a second-round multiplex PCR. One entry per CDR3 protein, called by TCRdb with MiXCR from the multiplex PCR reads. The data contain around 520,000 distinct CDR3 sequences, under 45% of them singletons. Per germline, CDR1 KGHDR and CDR2 SFDVKD. With termini counted, the CDR3 has 10 amino acids.

This clonotype originated in an adult man with Graves' hyperthyroidism. The sample was peripheral blood or thyroid tissue (not recorded which). This chain links TRBV24-1 with TRBJ2-6; TRBD2 was called by the table and not checked on the DNA. CDR3 amino acids: CATSDLSRAG.